The subject of this entry is one TCR beta chain. What this receptor recognizes is not known. The sample holds no much larger clone one base away, and base qualities are not on file. Because repertoires were sampled repeatedly during chemoradiotherapy, clonal expansion in the tumor microenvironment could be followed. CDR1 is given as LNHDA and CDR2 as SQIVND, both from the germline V gene (reference sequence). V is pared back by 8 bases and J by 0 bases, with 17 bases lying between the germline termini. The CDR3 starts with the cysteine, ends with the phenylalanine, and has 16 residues. Of all the DNA, just the CDR3 is kept, 48 bases in frame from base 1. This sample was taken from a study of chemoradiotherapy in HPV16-positive cancers (dated by TCRdb to 2022 to 2024). With regard to the full study: Functional T-cell assays on cells from two HPV16-positive patients defined candidate HPV-specific T-cell clones and common TCR motifs. The study set out to ask whether T-cell immunity against the HPV oncoproteins E6 and E7 changes over the course of chemoradiotherapy and whether that immunity affects survival. TCR repertoires from some 89 patients with HPV-related cancers were then used to track the candidate HPV-specific TCRs and motifs. General study outcomes and caveats: Improved recurrence-free survival in HPV16-positive patients was associated with expansion of HPV-responsive T cells during chemoradiotherapy. Only a couple of HPV16-positive patients were used to derive the functional definition of HPV-specific T cells, and the survival association was reported for HPV16-positive patients. Expansion of candidate HPV-specific clones and E7-related TCR motifs was observed in the tumor microenvironment during treatment, whereas no such expansion was observed for non-HPV-specific T cells.

Library preparation employed the immunoSEQ multiplex PCR assay. In TCRdb, the immuneACCESS table is reduced to in-frame sequences with V and J assigned. These tables do not hold every clone; where another copy was compared, an unresolved V gene accounts for under half, and the others remain unexplained. The sample has 12,000 or so clones on record, around 87% of them singletons. Of the sample, 2% to 3% falls within the top ten clones. Material: blood, obtained from a patient who underwent chemoradiotherapy. The chain is made from TRBV19 and TRBJ1-5; TRBD1 might be the D gene, on 6 matching bases. The clonotype was recovered from a human donor with HPV-associated anogenital cancer. The nucleotide sequence reads as follows: TGTGCCAGTTCAAATACCGGGACAAATAGCAATCAGCCCCAGCATTTT. It translates as CASSNTGTNSNQPQHF.